These 20 T cell receptor beta chains originate from one sample sequenced in a study of CD8+ T cells in alopecia areata (dated by TCRdb to between 2018 and 2020). This specimen's time point label, per the study, means: baseline before oral tofacitinib. Receptor amplification or capture employed the immunoSEQ multiplex PCR assay. RNA was extracted from all samples and reverse transcribed into cDNA, which served as template for TCR sequencing. The source is immuneACCESS, and TCRdb retained only in-frame sequences with V and J called. Part of the clones is not carried over; for the studies checked, unresolved V genes explain less than half of this, and the remainder is unexplained. The sample includes roughly 250,000 clones, with less than 80% observed a single time. 1% to 1.5% of the sample goes to the ten largest clones. Material: CD4+ T cells sorted from blood, obtained at week 0. These receptors were collected from a human donor with alopecia areata.

The chain joins TRBV7-2 to TRBJ2-7, with D possibly being TRBD1 or TRBD2 (5 bases each). V lost 4 bases to trimming and J lost 0 bases, with 13 bases between them. Germline CDR1 SGHTA, CDR2 FQGNSA. The CDR3 is made up of 15 amino acids. DNA for the CDR3: TGTGCCAGCAGCTCCCGGGACGGCAGCTCCTACGAGCAGTACTTC. It codes for CASSSRDGSSYEQYF. The full variable domain, completed using reference TRBV7-2 and TRBJ2-7, is GAGVSQSPSNKVTEKGKDVELRCDPISGHTALYWYRQSLGQGLEFLIYFQGNSAPDKSGLPSDRFSAERTGGSVSTLTIQRTQQEDSAVYLCASSSRDGSSYEQYFGPGTRLTVT.

The rearrangement links TRBV2 to TRBJ2-5, with D unresolved. CDR1 and CDR2 (germline): SNHLY, FYNNEI. V gave up 7 bases and J gave up 1 base, with 10 bases separating them. This CDR3 is built from 13 residues. The CDR3 DNA is TGTGCCAGCACAAAGGAGTCCCAAGAGACCCAGTACTTC. It translates to CASTKESQETQYF.

The sample holds a few counts of this clone. The rearrangement joins TRBV25-1 to TRBJ2-7, with 8 bases fitting TRBD2. CDR3 length: 15 residues. Germline CDR1 MGHDK, CDR2 SYGVNS. V lost 1 base, J lost 6 bases, and 8 bases stayed unmatched. CDR3 DNA sequence: TGTGCCAGCAGTGAATTCGGGGGGGGACCGACCGAGCAGTACTTC. It is translated as CASSEFGGGPTEQYF.

The chain employs TRBV2 and TRBJ1-2; D gene uncertain. Trimming stripped 3 bases from V and 4 bases from J, with 9 bases between. Germline assignment: CDR1 SNHLY and CDR2 FYNNEI. CDR3 size: 13 residues. For the CDR3, the DNA is TGTGCCAGCAGTGAGGTACAGCTCTATGGCTACACCTTC. Its translation is CASSEVQLYGYTF. Supplemented by reference TRBV2 and TRBJ1-2, the full variable domain reads EPEVTQTPSHQVTQMGQEVILRCVPISNHLYFYWYRQILGQKVEFLVSFYNNEISEKSEIFDDQFSVERPDGSNFTLKIRSTKLEDSAMYFCASSEVQLYGYTFGSGTRLTVV.

This clone was seen only once. The J gene is TRBJ2-5, the V gene TRBV5-4, with 8 bases matching TRBD2. Germline V gene lookup returns CDR1 SGHNT and CDR2 YYREEE (reference sequence). V lost 2 bases and J lost 4; bases outside the gene matches: 4. The length of the CDR3 is 14 residues. This CDR3 reads CASSFGGGRETQYF. The CDR3 DNA sequence: TGTGCCAGCAGCTTCGGGGGGGGCCGAGAGACCCAGTACTTC.

The J gene is TRBJ1-1, the V gene TRBV5-1; 11 positions match TRBD1. Germline V lookup: CDR1 SGHRS, CDR2 YFSETQ. V trimming: 4 bases; J trimming: 7 bases; junction bases outside the gene matches: 9. This CDR3 has 15 residues. CDR3 sequence reads: CASSGGQGAFGEAFF. Here the CDR3 DNA reads TGCGCCAGCAGCGGCGGACAGGGGGCGTTCGGTGAAGCTTTCTTT. Together with reference TRBV5-1 and TRBJ1-1, the CDR3 gives the full variable domain: KAGVTQTPRYLIKTRGQQVTLSCSPISGHRSVSWYQQTPGQGLQFLFEYFSETQRNKGNFPGRFSGRQFSNSRSEMNVSTLELGDSALYLCASSGGQGAFGEAFFGQGTRLTVV.

This clone occurred a few times. CDR3 bases: TGTGCCAGCAGCCCACAGGGAGGGCACTATGGCTACACCTTC. Its protein product is CASSPQGGHYGYTF. The V call is TRBV7-3, the J call TRBJ1-2; maybe TRBD1 (6 bases). CDR1 is SGHTA, CDR2 FQGTGA, per germline. CDR3 length: 14 amino acids. The V end lost 5 bases, the J end lost 3 bases, and 13 bases lay between the germline ends.

The rearrangement uses TRBV5-4 and TRBJ2-3; TRBD2 aligns across 7 bases. Germline lookup yields CDR1 SGHNT and CDR2 YYREEE (reference sequence). The CDR3 sequence is 15 residues long. V was clipped by 0 bases and J by 1 base; unmatched bases: 2. The CDR3 sequence is CASSLAGGGTDTQYF. The CDR3 nucleotides read TGTGCCAGCAGCTTGGCGGGGGGAGGCACAGATACGCAGTATTTT. The full variable domain, completed using reference TRBV5-4 and TRBJ2-3, is ETGVTQSPTHLIKTRGQQVTLRCSSQSGHNTVSWYQQALGQGPQFIFQYYREEENGRGNFPPRFSGLQFPNYSSELNVNALELDDSALYLCASSLAGGGTDTQYFGPGTRLTVL.

This clone showed up just a few times. CDR3 amino acids: CATRDRQVGGQYF. The CDR3 DNA is TGTGCCACCCGGGACAGACAAGTTGGCGGCCAGTACTTC. This chain uses TRBV10-3 with TRBJ2-5, with 7 bases identical to TRBD1. V gave up 10 bases and J gave up 10 bases; unmatched junction bases: 15. Germline V gives CDR1 ENHRY, CDR2 SYGVKD. CDR3 length: 13 amino acids.

This chain uses TRBV5-4 with TRBJ1-2, with a possible D match to TRBD1 (6 bases). CDR3 length: 17 residues. Germline CDR1 is SGHNT and CDR2 is YYREEE (reference sequence). Trimming took off 3 bases at V and 4 bases at J, with 22 bases between the two ends. CDR3 bases: TGTGCCAGCAGCTACGGCCCTCGGACAGCCGCCACCTATGGCTACACCTTC. Amino acids: CASSYGPRTAATYGYTF.

This clone was picked up one time. A much larger clone differs by one base, so this may be a read error. The chain joins TRBV2 to TRBJ2-5; TRBD1 matches at 7 bases. Germline loops: CDR1 SNHLY, CDR2 FYNNEI. The trim removed 6 bases at V and 1 base at J, leaving 2 bases unmatched. The CDR3 consists of 13 residues. The CDR3: CASSRDSQETQYF. As DNA, the CDR3 is TGTGCCAGCAGCCGGGACAGCCAAGAGACCCAGTACTTC.

The chain combines TRBV12-5 with TRBJ1-6, with D unresolved. Trimming stripped 1 base from V and 10 bases from J, with 8 bases between. Germline values: CDR1 LGHNT, CDR2 FRNRAP. The CDR3 extends over 13 amino acids. DNA of the CDR3: TGTGCTAGTGGTTTGGAAAGTGGGTCACCCCTCCACTTT. This translates into CASGLESGSPLHF.

The rearrangement links TRBV4-1 to TRBJ2-1; D unclear. CDR1 and CDR2 from the germline V gene are MGHRA and YSYEKL. The V and J ends lost 0 bases and 6 bases respectively, with 9 bases between them. This CDR3 is built from 14 residues. CDR3 sequence: CASSQDGVRNEQFF. CDR3 in DNA: TGCGCCAGCAGCCAAGATGGGGTTCGCAATGAGCAGTTCTTC.

A word on this clone: Other DNA sequences in this specimen translate into the identical CDR3. This chain links TRBV29-1 with TRBJ2-7, with 7 bases identical to TRBD1. V lost 7 bases, J lost 4 bases, and 7 bases stayed unmatched. The CDR3 spans 12 residues. Germline assignment: CDR1 SQVTM and CDR2 ANQGSEA. DNA of the CDR3: TGCAGCGCATTGACAGGGCCATACGAGCAGTACTTC. It is translated as CSALTGPYEQYF.

V gene TRBV7-9 combines with J gene TRBJ1-6, with D unclear. The V gene's germline CDR1 is SEHNR and CDR2 FQNEAQ (reference sequence). V was trimmed by 1 base and J by 7 bases, leaving 5 bases between them. The CDR3 is 13 amino acids. CDR3 nucleotide sequence: TGTGCCAGCAGCTTAGGAGGGAATTCACCCCTCCACTTT. Protein: CASSLGGNSPLHF.

The chain combines TRBV7-9 with TRBJ2-1; the match to TRBD2 covers 8 bases. The CDR3 runs to 15 residues. The V and J ends lost 3 bases and 7 bases, in that order; junction bases with no gene match: 8. Germline CDR1 SEHNR, CDR2 FQNEAQ (reference sequence). The CDR3 reads CASSFAGLVGNEQFF. The CDR3 DNA is TGTGCCAGCAGCTTCGCGGGACTAGTCGGTAATGAGCAGTTCTTC.

The chain links TRBV19 to TRBJ1-5; D gene uncertain. Germline loops: CDR1 LNHDA, CDR2 SQIVND (reference sequence). CDR3 size: 14 residues. V dropped 3 bases and J dropped 1 base, with 7 bases sitting between them. CDR3 protein: CASSMGDSNQPQHF. Written as DNA, the CDR3 is TGTGCCAGTAGTATGGGAGACAGCAATCAGCCCCAGCATTTT.

The chain couples TRBV7-2 to TRBJ1-2; D possibly corresponds to TRBD1 (5 bases). The CDR3 is 13 amino acids. Germline assignment: CDR1 SGHTA and CDR2 FQGNSA. Trimming left V 6 bases short and J 6 bases short, with 14 bases between. This CDR3 reads CASREQGSNGYTF. The CDR3 nucleotides are TGTGCCAGCAGAGAGCAGGGTAGCAATGGCTACACCTTC.

The rearrangement joins TRBV29-1 to TRBJ1-5; D is uncertain. Looked up from germline, CDR1 is SQVTM and CDR2 is ANQGSEA. The CDR3 is 13 residues long. Trimming removed 4 bases from V and 4 bases from J, with 11 bases in between. The DNA of the CDR3 is TGCAGCGTTGCAGTGGCGGTTAATCAGCCCCAGCATTTT. Its translation is CSVAVAVNQPQHF.

V is TRBV30 and J is TRBJ2-6; D not resolved. Trimming took off 2 bases at V and 0 bases at J, with 8 bases between the two ends. CDR1 and CDR2 from the germline V gene are GTSNPN and SVGIG (reference sequence). This CDR3 spans 15 amino acids. CDR3 bases: TGTGCCTGGAGTAAGGTCGGCTCTGGGGCCAACGTCCTGACTTTC. Its protein product is CAWSKVGSGANVLTF.